What follows are 28 T cell receptor beta chains derived from one specimen sequenced in a study of CD4 T cells in relation to SARS-CoV-2 and coronaviruses. Only in-frame clones appear in the TCRdb table, and some are missing; sequencing was by immunoSEQ multiplex PCR. The table records 20,000 to 25,000 clones, 72% of them present only once. The unexposed donors gave CD4+ T cells in about 2011-2018, prior to COVID-19. CD4+ T cells were isolated from the cells after less than 13 days of culture. Antigens for these TCRs are unknown. Sequencing input: CD4+ T cells from PBMCs, cultured in vitro. Receptors were obtained from a human donor in good health.

The chain combines TRBV29-1 with TRBJ2-7, with no clear D. The germline V gene encodes CDR1 SQVTM and CDR2 ANQGSEA. The CDR3 loop spans 13 amino acids. CDR3 coding DNA: TGCGATAAAAGGCGGCAGACCCTTTACGAGCAGTACTTC. It yields the protein CDKRRQTLYEQYF.

CDR3: CASYEGPQGETQYF. The CDR3 region has the DNA TGCGCCAGCTACGAAGGACCGCAGGGAGAGACCCAGTACTTC. The chain employs TRBV5-1 and TRBJ2-5; D perhaps matches TRBD1 (5 bases). The V and J ends lost 7 bases and 4 bases respectively, with 17 bases between them. Germline V gene sequence: CDR1 SGHRS, CDR2 YFSETQ. The CDR3 spans 14 residues.

V usage is TRBV7-2 and J usage is TRBJ1-5; D unclear. The germline V and J ends were trimmed by 6 bases and 4 bases, with 7 bases remaining between them. The CDR3 loop spans 12 amino acids. Germline CDR1 SGHTA, CDR2 FQGNSA. CDR3 sequence reads: CASSNDNQPQHF. Here the CDR3 DNA reads TGTGCCAGCAGTAATGATAATCAGCCCCAGCATTTT. Drawing the rest from reference TRBV7-2 and TRBJ1-5, the complete variable domain is GAGVSQSPSNKVTEKGKDVELRCDPISGHTALYWYRQSLGQGLEFLIYFQGNSAPDKSGLPSDRFSAERTGGSVSTLTIQRTQQEDSAVYLCASSNDNQPQHFGDGTRLSIL.

There are a few counts of this clone. This CDR3 reads CASSLWGGYTF. The CDR3 coding sequence is TGTGCCAGCAGTTTATGGGGGGGCTACACCTTC. The chain couples TRBV28 to TRBJ1-2; D unclear. The CDR3 runs 11 residues. The V end was cut by 0 bases, the J end by 8 bases, with 4 bases between. The germline CDR1 and CDR2 sequences are MDHEN and SYDVKM.

This clone was found a few times. The chain uses TRBV11-2 and TRBJ2-7, with D possibly being TRBD2 (6 bases). In germline, CDR1 is SGHAT, CDR2 FQNNGV. This CDR3 contains 14 residues. Trimming took 6 bases from V and 5 from J, leaving 17 bases between them. Here the CDR3 DNA reads TGTGCCAGCAGACCGGTCCGGCGGGGCAACGAGCAGTACTTC. It codes for CASRPVRRGNEQYF.

V gene TRBV2 combines with J gene TRBJ2-5; TRBD2 aligns across 11 bases. The CDR3 runs 14 residues. Trimming at V came to 7 bases and at J to 2 bases, leaving 3 bases not matched to a gene. Germline V gives CDR1 SNHLY, CDR2 FYNNEI. As DNA, the CDR3 is TGTGCCAGCACCGGACTAGCGGGTCAAGAGACCCAGTACTTC. Translating it yields CASTGLAGQETQYF.

The rearrangement joins TRBV11-2 to TRBJ2-7, with D tentatively TRBD2 (5 bases). Germline values: CDR1 SGHAT, CDR2 FQNNGV. There are 11 residues in the CDR3. V shed 5 bases and J shed 8 bases, with 10 bases lying between them. The CDR3, as DNA: TGTGCCAGCAGCGAGCTAGCAAAGCAGTACTTC. Translation gives CASSELAKQYF.

The V gene is TRBV10-3, the J gene TRBJ2-3; no reliable D call. Per germline, CDR1 ENHRY and CDR2 SYGVKD. The CDR3 loop spans 15 amino acids. The germline V and J ends were trimmed by 1 base and 2 bases, with 10 bases remaining between them. CDR3 protein: CAISELGENTDTQYF. CDR3 nucleotides: TGTGCCATCAGTGAGTTGGGTGAGAACACAGATACGCAGTATTTT.

This sequence joins TRBV3-1 (or the pseudogene TRBV3-2) and TRBJ1-6, with a weak D call TRBD1 (6 bases). V dropped 4 bases and J dropped 10 bases, with 14 bases sitting between them. Per germline, CDR1 LGHDT and CDR2 YNNKEL (reference sequence). The CDR3 is made up of 14 amino acids. This CDR3 reads CASSRGGPESPLHF. As DNA, the CDR3 is TGTGCCAGCAGCCGTGGGGGCCCCGAGTCACCCCTCCACTTT.

This clone was seen a single time. This chain joins TRBV6-1 and TRBJ2-3; weak D call: TRBD1 (6 bases). Trimming cost V 2 bases and J 3 bases, with 12 bases left between them. The germline CDR1 and CDR2 sequences are MNHNS and SASEGT. The CDR3 has 15 amino acids. The CDR3 is CASSERVRGTDTQYF. The CDR3 DNA reads as TGTGCCAGCAGTGAAAGGGTCAGGGGAACAGATACGCAGTATTTT.

The chain links TRBV28 to TRBJ1-5; 7 bases are shared with TRBD1. V trimming: 10 bases; J trimming: 9 bases; junction bases outside the gene matches: 12. The CDR3 spans 13 residues. Germline V CDR1 and CDR2: MDHEN, SYDVKM. The CDR3 loop reads CATSFRGRGPQHF. DNA of the CDR3: TGTGCCACCTCATTTAGGGGGCGAGGGCCCCAGCATTTT.

V and J are TRBV14 and TRBJ1-6; tentative D call: TRBD1 (6 bases). The CDR3 has 18 residues. Germline V CDR1 and CDR2: SGHDN, FVKESK. Between the trimmed V and J ends, which lost 2 bases and 0 bases, there was a span of 14 bases. The CDR3, as DNA: TGTGCCAGCAGCCAAACATGGGACACGAGCTCCTATAATTCACCCCTCCACTTT. It is translated as CASSQTWDTSSYNSPLHF.

This rearrangement joins TRBV7-2 to TRBJ2-5; maybe TRBD2 (5 bases). V lost 0 bases and J 7 bases, leaving 12 bases between the germline ends. The germline CDR1 and CDR2 sequences are SGHTA and FQGNSA. The CDR3 spans 14 residues. The CDR3 nucleotides read TGTGCCAGCAGCTTAGCGCTAAGCGAGGGGACCCAGTACTTC. Protein: CASSLALSEGTQYF. The whole variable domain, remainder taken from reference TRBV7-2 and TRBJ2-5, is GAGVSQSPSNKVTEKGKDVELRCDPISGHTALYWYRQSLGQGLEFLIYFQGNSAPDKSGLPSDRFSAERTGGSVSTLTIQRTQQEDSAVYLCASSLALSEGTQYFGPGTRLLVL.

The chain employs TRBV7-3 and TRBJ2-2, with D maybe TRBD2 (6 bases). V was shortened by 0 bases and J by 4 bases, with 12 bases between the two germline ends. Germline-derived CDR1 and CDR2 are SGHTA and FQGTGA. This CDR3 has 16 residues. The CDR3 spells CASSLTPGAGTGELFF. In DNA form, the CDR3 reads TGTGCCAGCAGCTTAACTCCGGGAGCGGGCACCGGGGAGCTGTTTTTT.

This sequence joins TRBV7-2 and TRBJ2-3, with 11 bases fitting TRBD2. CDR3 length: 16 residues. Germline V lookup: CDR1 SGHTA, CDR2 FQGNSA. J lost 1 base, V lost 4 bases, and 4 bases had no gene match. CDR3 bases: TGTGCCAGCAGCTCGGTAGCGGGGGGGGGCACAGATACGCAGTATTTT. Translating it yields CASSSVAGGGTDTQYF.

CDR3 region: CASSLDSLSTDTQYF. CDR3 nucleotides: TGTGCCAGCAGTTTGGACAGCCTGAGCACAGATACGCAGTATTTT. The V call is TRBV6-4, the J call TRBJ2-3, with D possibly matching TRBD1 (6 bases). Deletions cut 5 bases from V and 0 bases from J, with 12 bases between. The germline gives CDR1 MRHNA, CDR2 SNTAGT. CDR3 length: 15 amino acids.

The J gene is TRBJ1-1, the V gene TRBV7-2, with D perhaps matching TRBD1 (6 bases). The CDR3 is 14 amino acids. Germline-derived CDR1 and CDR2 are SGHTA and FQGNSA. The V and J ends lost 8 bases and 3 bases respectively, with 16 bases between them. CDR3 sequence reads: CASRGRAGDTEAFF. CDR3 sequence (DNA): TGTGCCAGCCGCGGCAGGGCAGGGGACACTGAAGCTTTCTTT.

The V gene is TRBV5-1, the J gene TRBJ2-1, with 9 bases lining up with TRBD1. J gave up 6 bases and V 2 bases, and 6 bases lay outside the gene matches. The CDR3 consists of 15 residues. Germline V gene data show CDR1 as SGHRS and CDR2 as YFSETQ. CDR3 in DNA: TGCGCCAGCAGCTTAAGCGGACAGGGGACCAATGAGCAGTTCTTC. Protein product: CASSLSGQGTNEQFF.

In this sample, this clone turned up a few times. The chain uses TRBV25-1 and TRBJ2-1; D ambiguous. The V end was cut by 5 bases, the J end by 6 bases, with 8 bases between. Germline lookup yields CDR1 MGHDK and CDR2 SYGVNS. The CDR3 length is 12 residues. CDR3 in amino acids: CASSRNLNEQFF. DNA of the CDR3: TGTGCCAGCAGTAGGAATCTCAATGAGCAGTTCTTC.

This chain connects TRBV2 to TRBJ1-6; a possible D gene is TRBD1 (6 bases). This CDR3 contains 13 residues. The V end was cut by 3 bases, the J end by 10 bases, with 10 bases between. Germline V gene lookup returns CDR1 SNHLY and CDR2 FYNNEI. This CDR3 is CASSDYRDSPLHF. DNA for the CDR3: TGTGCCAGCAGTGACTACAGGGACTCACCCCTCCACTTT.

A few counts support this clone. The chain combines TRBV27 with TRBJ1-1, with 8 nucleotides matching TRBD1. V dropped 8 bases and J dropped 1; count of bases not matched to a gene: 12. The CDR3 extends over 16 amino acids. Germline V gene sequence: CDR1 MNHEY, CDR2 SMNVEV (reference sequence). The CDR3 sequence is CASGYYRGRANTEAFF. The CDR3 DNA reads TGTGCCAGCGGCTATTACAGGGGGAGAGCGAACACTGAAGCTTTCTTT.

This clone is a singleton in its sample. J is TRBJ2-5 and V is TRBV5-1; D remains unclear. V was trimmed by 1 base and J by 5 bases, leaving 6 bases between them. CDR3 length: 12 amino acids. Germline V CDR1 and CDR2: SGHRS, YFSETQ. The CDR3 sequence: CASSLHGETQYF. The CDR3 DNA sequence: TGCGCCAGCAGCTTGCATGGGGAGACCCAGTACTTC.

The V gene is TRBV5-1, the J gene TRBJ1-6; possibly TRBD1 for D (5 bases). V was trimmed by 0 bases and J by 7 bases, leaving 14 bases between them. Germline V lookup: CDR1 SGHRS, CDR2 YFSETQ. CDR3 size: 16 residues. CDR3 in DNA: TGCGCCAGCAGCTTGGGAGGCAGGGCGGTGAATTCACCCCTCCACTTT. It codes for CASSLGGRAVNSPLHF.

The chain links TRBV6-5 to TRBJ2-7; D may be TRBD2 (7 bases). The ends were cut back, 6 bases at V and 2 bases at J, with 17 bases in the middle. The CDR3 totals 15 residues. Germline CDR1 reads MNHEY; CDR2 reads SVGAGI. CDR3 nucleotide sequence: TGTGCCAGCAGCCTTGTAGGGGGGGGAACCTACGAGCAGTACTTC. It specifies CASSLVGGGTYEQYF.

The chain recombines TRBV3-1 (or the pseudogene TRBV3-2) with TRBJ2-3, with D possibly called TRBD1 or TRBD2 (5 bases each). This CDR3 has 20 residues. Germline assignment: CDR1 LGHDT and CDR2 YNNKEL (reference sequence). V was pared by 0 bases and J by 0 bases, with 22 bases between. The CDR3 reads CASSQDRGGEWGGSTDTQYF. As DNA, the CDR3 is TGTGCCAGCAGCCAAGATCGGGGTGGGGAGTGGGGCGGGAGCACAGATACGCAGTATTTT.

The rearrangement links TRBV4-2 to TRBJ2-7; 7 positions agree with TRBD2. Germline V CDR1 and CDR2: LGHNA, YNFKEQ. The V and J ends lost 1 base and 3 bases, in that order; junction bases with no gene match: 0. The CDR3 spans 13 residues. CDR3 sequence reads: CASSQGTSYEQYF. CDR3 coding DNA: TGTGCCAGCAGCCAAGGGACTAGCTACGAGCAGTACTTC.

The chain joins TRBV19 to TRBJ1-1; D gene unclear. The CDR3 contains 13 residues. V lost 1 base, J lost 6 bases, and 9 bases lay in between. Germline lookup yields CDR1 LNHDA and CDR2 SQIVND (reference sequence). The CDR3, as DNA: TGTGCCAGTAGTATAGTGGACGGTCCTGAAGCTTTCTTT. It specifies CASSIVDGPEAFF.

This clone turned up a few times. V is TRBV3-1 (or the pseudogene TRBV3-2) and J is TRBJ1-1; D possibly corresponds to TRBD1 (5 bases). Germline CDR1 LGHDT, CDR2 YNNKEL (reference sequence). V lost 3 bases and J 2 bases, leaving 22 bases between the germline ends. The length of the CDR3 is 18 residues. The CDR3 coding sequence is TGTGCCAGCAGCCACCGACCCCTGAGGAGGGGAGGTAACACTGAAGCTTTCTTT. This sequence encodes CASSHRPLRRGGNTEAFF.